This is a list of T cell receptor beta chains from one sample in a study of blood T cell repertoires in COVID-19. Profiled with immunoSEQ multiplex PCR; TCRdb holds only in-frame clones, not every one. The data show about 200,000 clones, roughly 87% seen once. The sample comprised PBMCs or T cells enriched from blood (not recorded which). These receptor sequences come from a woman in her 30s who had recovered from COVID-19. CDR3s include the opening cysteine and the closing phenylalanine or tryptophan. D genes are given only for firm matches. Size is omitted from some rows. Given values are once, few, many or a class for expanded clones.

CDR3 length	D gene	V gene	clone size	J gene	CDR3 protein	CDR3 DNA
15	TRBD1	TRBV11-3	-	TRBJ2-1	CASSLGGTEYNEQFF	TGTGCCAGCAGCTTAGGAGGGACAGAGTACAATGAGCAGTTCTTC
16	TRBD1	TRBV19	-	TRBJ1-2	CASSVRKGDRARGYTF	TGTGCCAGTAGTGTCCGGAAAGGGGACAGGGCGCGTGGCTACACCTTC
13	-	TRBV7-3	-	TRBJ1-2	CASSDDSFYGYTF	TGTGCCAGCAGCGATGACAGCTTCTATGGCTACACCTTC
13	-	TRBV5-1	-	TRBJ2-1	CASSLLPDNEQFF	TGCGCCAGCAGCTTGCTTCCTGACAATGAGCAGTTCTTC
14	-	TRBV5-1	-	TRBJ1-1	CASSPRQLNTEAFF	TGCGCCAGCAGCCCTAGACAGTTGAACACTGAAGCTTTCTTT
15	-	TRBV6-2/TRBV6-3	-	TRBJ2-7	CASSPPRRETYEQYF	TGTGCCAGCAGTCCACCCCGGAGGGAAACCTACGAGCAGTACTTC
12	-	TRBV29-1	-	TRBJ2-7	CSVDDTSYEQYF	TGCAGCGTTGATGACACATCCTACGAGCAGTACTTC
15	TRBD2	TRBV7-2	-	TRBJ2-7	CASSLVGGEGYEQYF	TGTGCCAGCAGCTTAGTGGGAGGGGAAGGCTACGAGCAGTACTTC
15	TRBD1	TRBV2	few	TRBJ1-1	CASSEGGQGGTEAFF	TGTGCCAGCAGTGAAGGCGGACAGGGGGGGACTGAAGCTTTCTTT
15	-	TRBV21-1	few	TRBJ1-2	CASSKDLGQGQGYTF	TGTGCCAGCAGCAAAGATTTGGGACAGGGGCAAGGCTACACCTTC
19	-	TRBV10-3	-	TRBJ1-6	CAISEVLPRLGSYNSPLHF	TGTGCCATCAGTGAAGTTCTACCCCGGCTAGGCTCCTATAATTCACCCCTCCACTTT
15	TRBD1	TRBV2	-	TRBJ1-2	CASSDNRQGAGGYTF	TGTGCCAGCAGTGATAACCGACAGGGGGCAGGGGGCTACACCTTC
13	-	TRBV4-1	-	TRBJ1-2	CASSLREVDGYTF	TGCGCCAGCAGCCTAAGAGAGGTGGATGGCTACACCTTC
13	-	TRBV14	-	TRBJ2-5	CASSQEVEETQYF	TGTGCCAGCAGCCAAGAAGTTGAGGAGACCCAGTACTTC
13	-	TRBV10-3	once	TRBJ1-1	CAIGRGADTEAFF	TGTGCCATCGGACGGGGAGCCGACACTGAAGCTTTCTTT
14	-	TRBV7-6	-	TRBJ1-6	CASSLGHDNSPLHF	TGTGCCAGCAGCTTAGGACACGATAATTCACCCCTCCACTTT
15	-	TRBV21-1	-	TRBJ1-5	CASSKEQGARQPQHF	TGTGCCAGCAGCAAAGAACAGGGGGCGCGACAGCCCCAGCATTTT
12	-	TRBV5-6	few	TRBJ2-7	CASSFLSYEQYF	TGTGCCAGCAGCTTCTTATCCTACGAGCAGTACTTC
14	-	TRBV19	-	TRBJ2-3	CASSMAGSTDTQYF	TGTGCCAGTAGTATGGCAGGCAGCACAGATACGCAGTATTTT
17	-	TRBV9	-	TRBJ1-3	CASSVAPTQASGNTIYF	TGTGCCAGCAGCGTAGCCCCAACACAGGCGTCTGGAAACACCATATATTTT
16	-	TRBV24-1	once	TRBJ2-1	CATSAGGTDPYNEQFF	TGTGCCACCAGTGCCGGAGGGACAGACCCCTACAATGAGCAGTTCTTC
14	-	TRBV4-1	-	TRBJ1-1	CASSPGLTSSEAFF	TGCGCCAGCAGCCCGGGATTGACCTCCTCTGAAGCTTTCTTT
13	TRBD1	TRBV24-1	-	TRBJ1-2	CATSDYRGDGYTF	TGTGCCACCAGTGATTACAGGGGGGATGGCTACACCTTC
15	-	TRBV9	once	TRBJ1-1	CASSPRTRGNTEAFF	TGTGCCAGCAGCCCCCGGACAAGGGGAAACACTGAAGCTTTCTTT
14	-	TRBV25-1	-	TRBJ1-5	CASSGPYSNQPQHF	TGTGCCAGCAGTGGTCCTTATAGCAATCAGCCCCAGCATTTT
14	-	TRBV18	-	TRBJ1-6	CASSPLDIGSPLHF	TGTGCCAGCTCACCATTGGACATTGGTTCACCCCTCCACTTT
16	-	TRBV10-3	-	TRBJ1-5	CAISESKGVFNQPQHF	TGTGCCATCAGTGAGTCAAAGGGGGTATTCAATCAGCCCCAGCATTTT
19	TRBD2	TRBV29-1	once	TRBJ2-3	CSVALLTSGRPEPTDTQYF	TGCAGCGTTGCCTTATTGACTAGCGGGAGGCCCGAACCCACAGATACGCAGTATTTT
16	TRBD1	TRBV11-2	few	TRBJ1-5	CASSSTGTGEGQPQHF	TGTGCCAGCAGCTCGACCGGGACAGGGGAGGGTCAGCCCCAGCATTTT
14	TRBD1	TRBV7-9	-	TRBJ1-5	CASSTDRGKGPQHF	TGTGCCAGCAGTACAGACAGGGGGAAAGGGCCCCAGCATTTT
15	TRBD1	TRBV27	-	TRBJ1-5	CATGQGQMSNQPQHF	TGTGCCACGGGACAGGGACAAATGAGCAATCAGCCCCAGCATTTT
13	-	TRBV27	-	TRBJ1-1	CASSTPDSTEAFF	TGTGCCAGCAGTACACCGGACAGCACTGAAGCTTTCTTT
16	-	TRBV18	-	TRBJ1-1	CASSPPRSAGNTEAFF	TGTGCCAGCTCACCACCGCGCTCGGCAGGGAATACTGAAGCTTTCTTT
15	-	TRBV6-6	-	TRBJ1-5	CASILTGDSSQPQHF	TGTGCCAGCATTTTGACAGGCGATTCTTCTCAGCCCCAGCATTTT
18	TRBD1	TRBV18	-	TRBJ1-1	CASSPLAGQGAVPTEAFF	TGTGCCAGCTCACCACTCGCGGGACAGGGGGCGGTCCCCACTGAAGCTTTCTTT
15	-	TRBV29-1	-	TRBJ2-5	CSAEGWQGGGETQYF	TGCAGCGCGGAGGGTTGGCAGGGGGGTGGAGAGACCCAGTACTTC
14	-	TRBV11-2	-	TRBJ2-7	CASSPSDGNYEQYF	TGTGCCAGCAGCCCCTCCGACGGGAACTACGAGCAGTACTTC
15	-	TRBV19	-	TRBJ2-3	CASSMVLERADTQYF	TGTGCCAGTAGTATGGTTCTAGAGAGGGCAGATACGCAGTATTTT
14	TRBD2	TRBV30	-	TRBJ2-5	CAWSPLAGVETQYF	TGTGCCTGGAGCCCACTAGCGGGAGTTGAGACCCAGTACTTC
15	TRBD1	TRBV6-5	-	TRBJ2-7	CASSRTTPPGTESYF	TGTGCCAGCAGTCGGACCACTCCTCCCGGGACAGAGAGTTACTTC
20	TRBD1	TRBV30	-	TRBJ1-6	CAWGRRVVGGTGSYNSPLHF	TGTGCCTGGGGCCGACGGGTTGTTGGAGGGACAGGCTCCTATAATTCACCCCTCCACTTT
15	-	TRBV7-6	-	TRBJ1-3	CASAEVDGVGNTIYF	TGTGCCAGCGCGGAGGTCGACGGCGTTGGAAACACCATATATTTT
15	TRBD1	TRBV7-8	-	TRBJ1-1	CASSLSTGANTEAFF	TGTGCCAGCAGCCTCTCAACAGGGGCGAACACTGAAGCTTTCTTT
17	TRBD2	TRBV7-2	-	TRBJ2-1	CASSLATGLAAYNEQFF	TGTGCCAGCAGCTTAGCGACAGGACTAGCGGCTTACAATGAGCAGTTCTTC
14	-	TRBV4-3	-	TRBJ2-4	CASSQDRVGGLQYF	TGCGCCAGCAGCCAAGATAGAGTCGGGGGTCTTCAGTACTTC
13	-	TRBV5-4	-	TRBJ2-1	CASSLEGGDEQFF	TGTGCCAGCAGCTTAGAGGGCGGGGACGAGCAGTTCTTC
16	TRBD2	TRBV4-1	once	TRBJ2-1	CASSQSLAGSYNEQFF	TGCGCCAGCAGCCAGTCCCTAGCGGGTTCCTACAATGAGCAGTTCTTC
14	TRBD1	TRBV2	-	TRBJ1-2	CASALRVRGAGYTF	TGTGCCAGCGCTTTGAGGGTCAGGGGGGCTGGCTACACCTTC
14	TRBD1	TRBV13	-	TRBJ1-3	CASRGQVAGNTIYF	TGTGCCAGCAGAGGACAGGTTGCCGGAAACACCATATATTTT
12	-	TRBV30	-	TRBJ1-6	CAWSATRSPLHF	TGTGCCTGGAGTGCGACACGGTCCCCCCTCCACTTT
15	TRBD2	TRBV11-3	-	TRBJ2-2	CASEWASGSPGELFF	TGTGCCAGCGAGTGGGCTAGCGGGAGTCCCGGGGAGCTGTTTTTT
13	-	TRBV19	-	TRBJ1-3	CASMSAIGNTIYF	TGTGCCAGTATGAGTGCGATTGGAAACACCATATATTTT
13	TRBD1	TRBV29-1	-	TRBJ1-1	CSAGGTANTEAFF	TGCAGCGCGGGCGGGACAGCTAACACTGAAGCTTTCTTT
14	TRBD1	TRBV28	-	TRBJ2-7	CASRSRQGFYEQYF	TGTGCCAGCAGGTCCCGACAGGGGTTCTACGAGCAGTACTTC
14	TRBD1	TRBV11-3	-	TRBJ2-7	CASSPTGDSYEQYF	TGTGCCAGCAGCCCCACAGGGGATTCCTACGAGCAGTACTTC
14	-	TRBV28	-	TRBJ1-4	CASSPSGGEEKLFF	TGTGCCAGCAGTCCTTCGGGGGGCGAAGAAAAACTGTTTTTT